This TCR beta chain was captured by sequencing in a study of blood T cell repertoires in COVID-19. Across the whole study: Sources were T cells, B-cell-depleted T cells, or PBMCs; the material itself was cDNA or gDNA.

Enrolled through a virtual design, the participants were between roughly 18 and 90 years of age and came from fewer than 30 US areas. Donors were grouped by their self-reported clinical history. In the study's own analysis: Reference gene primers were amplified, and this amplification served to estimate nucleated cell counts. Produced via immunoSEQ multiplex PCR; TCRdb's table is partial and in-frame only. V, J and clone size are taken as reported in that table, and D and trimming were inferred from the DNA itself. This sample has 150,000 to 200,000 clones, with over 75% found just once. The origin of this receptor is a woman younger than 35 who had recovered from COVID-19. Sequencing was carried out using PBMCs or T cells enriched from blood (not recorded which).

CDR3 in amino acids: CATSRDRQLAKNIQYF. The CDR3 bases are TGTGCCACCAGCAGAGATCGACAGCTAGCCAAAAACATTCAGTACTTC. The chain is built from TRBV15 and TRBJ2-4; maybe TRBD1 (5 bases). Trimming stripped 0 bases from V and 0 bases from J, with 9 bases between. The CDR3 extends over 16 amino acids. Germline V lookup: CDR1 LNHNV, CDR2 YYDKDF (reference sequence).